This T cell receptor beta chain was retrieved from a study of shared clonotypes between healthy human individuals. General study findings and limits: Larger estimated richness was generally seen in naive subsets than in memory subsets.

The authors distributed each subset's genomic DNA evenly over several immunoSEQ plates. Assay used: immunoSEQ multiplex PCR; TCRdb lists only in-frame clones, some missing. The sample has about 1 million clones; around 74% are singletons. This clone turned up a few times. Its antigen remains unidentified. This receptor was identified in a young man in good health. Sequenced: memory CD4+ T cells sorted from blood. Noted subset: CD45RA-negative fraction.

The CDR3 sequence: CASLGQVLSYEQYF. The CDR3 bases are TGCGCCAGCTTGGGACAGGTTCTATCCTACGAGCAGTACTTC. The chain joins TRBV10-1 to TRBJ2-7; 8 positions agree with TRBD1. Germline CDR1 reads WNHNN; CDR2 reads SYGVQD (reference sequence). This CDR3 spans 14 amino acids. The trim removed 8 bases at V and 1 base at J, leaving 7 bases unmatched.